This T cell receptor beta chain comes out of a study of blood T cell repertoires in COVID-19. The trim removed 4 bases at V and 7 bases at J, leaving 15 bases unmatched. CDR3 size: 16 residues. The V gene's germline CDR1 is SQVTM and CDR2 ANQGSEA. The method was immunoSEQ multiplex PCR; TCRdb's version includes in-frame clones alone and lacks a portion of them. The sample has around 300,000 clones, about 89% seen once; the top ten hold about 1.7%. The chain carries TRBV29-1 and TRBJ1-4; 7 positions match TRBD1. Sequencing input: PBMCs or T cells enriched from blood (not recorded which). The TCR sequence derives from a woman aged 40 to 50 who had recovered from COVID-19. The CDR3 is CSVGGQDPIKCEKLFF. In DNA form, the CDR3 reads TGCAGCGTTGGTGGACAGGACCCCATTAAATGTGAAAAACTGTTTTTT.